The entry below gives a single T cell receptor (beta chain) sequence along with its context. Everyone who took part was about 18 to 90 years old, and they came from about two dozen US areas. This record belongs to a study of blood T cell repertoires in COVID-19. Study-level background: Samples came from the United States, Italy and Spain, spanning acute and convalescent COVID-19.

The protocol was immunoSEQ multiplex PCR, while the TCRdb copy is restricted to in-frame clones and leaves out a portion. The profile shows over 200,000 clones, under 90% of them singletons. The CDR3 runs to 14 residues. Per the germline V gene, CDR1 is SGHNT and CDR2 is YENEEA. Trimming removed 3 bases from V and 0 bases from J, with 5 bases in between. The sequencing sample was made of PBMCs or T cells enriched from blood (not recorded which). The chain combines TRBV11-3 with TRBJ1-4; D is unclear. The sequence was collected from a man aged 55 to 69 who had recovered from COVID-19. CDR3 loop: CASSLRTTNEKLFF. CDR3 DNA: TGTGCCAGCAGCTTGAGAACAACTAATGAAAAACTGTTTTTT.